This T cell receptor beta chain was sequenced in a study of T cells in Graves' hyperthyroidism and ophthalmopathy. CDR3 length: 16 amino acids. CDR1 is LGHDT and CDR2 is YNNKEL in the germline V gene (reference sequence). Trimming cost V 1 base and J 2 bases, with 9 bases left between them. General observations from the study: Ophthalmopathy was distinguished from stable hyperthyroidism by 13 V-J signatures. Blood shared most expanded thyroid clonotypes above 0.001.

Comment on this clonotype: Its antigen is unidentified.

The diagnoses drew upon clinical symptoms, serum thyroxine and TRAb, thyroid ultrasound and orbital computed tomography. Initially, at the first diagnosis of hyperthyroidism and before any ophthalmopathy symptoms, blood was sampled. The investigators amplified TCR beta CDR3 regions from RNA transcripts. HTBI primers were used for first-round RT-PCR of the TCR CDR3. TCRdb re-called the multiplex PCR reads through MiXCR, storing one row per CDR3 protein. Here the sample spans around 700,000 distinct CDR3 sequences, 18% being singletons. This clonotype was sampled from a woman aged 50 to 60 with Graves' hyperthyroidism that later progressed to Graves' ophthalmopathy. The chain employs TRBV3-1 and TRBJ2-6, with no clear D. Material: blood. The DNA of the CDR3 is TGTGCCAGCAGCCAAGGGGCAGTTGCTGGGGCCAACGTCCTGACTTTC. It is translated as CASSQGAVAGANVLTF.